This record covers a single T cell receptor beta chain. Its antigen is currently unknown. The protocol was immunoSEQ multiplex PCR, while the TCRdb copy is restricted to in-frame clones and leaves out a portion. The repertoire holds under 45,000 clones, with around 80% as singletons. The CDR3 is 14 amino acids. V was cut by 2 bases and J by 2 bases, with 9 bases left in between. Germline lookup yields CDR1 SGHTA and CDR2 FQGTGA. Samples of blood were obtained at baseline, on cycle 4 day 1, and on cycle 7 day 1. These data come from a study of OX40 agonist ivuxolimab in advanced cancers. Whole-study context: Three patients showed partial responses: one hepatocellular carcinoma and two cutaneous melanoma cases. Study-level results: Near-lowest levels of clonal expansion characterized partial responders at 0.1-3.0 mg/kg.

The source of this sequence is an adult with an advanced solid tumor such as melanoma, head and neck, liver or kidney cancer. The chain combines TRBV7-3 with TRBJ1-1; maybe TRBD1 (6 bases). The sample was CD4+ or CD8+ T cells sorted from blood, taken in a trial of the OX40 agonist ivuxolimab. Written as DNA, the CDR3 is TGTGCCAGCAGCTTACAGGGGACTAACACTGAAGCTTTCTTT. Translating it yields CASSLQGTNTEAFF.